Below, 16 T cell receptor beta chains from the same sample are listed, as sequenced in a study of response to subunit inactivated influenza vaccine. Each CDR3 protein gets one entry after TCRdb re-called the RT-PCR reads with MiXCR. The table has hundreds of thousands of distinct CDR3 sequences, about 14% seen once. Sample: PBMCs from blood, taken around 15 days before vaccination. Receptor source: a man aged 45-65 years who received an inactivated influenza vaccine.

This clonotype appeared many times. J is TRBJ2-7 and V is TRBV20-1, with 14 bases aligning to TRBD2. Germline CDR1 and CDR2: DFQATT and SNEGSKA (reference sequence). V lost 5 bases to trimming and J lost 4 bases; unmatched junction nucleotides: 4. This CDR3 is 14 amino acids long. The DNA for the CDR3 is TGCAGTGCTGGACTAGCGGGAGGTGGTTACGAGCAGTACTTC. Translation: CSAGLAGGGYEQYF.

V usage is TRBV29-1 and J usage is TRBJ2-1; the D gene is possibly TRBD1 (5 bases). This CDR3 spans 10 amino acids. Trimming shortened V by 3 bases and J by 9 bases, and 6 bases separated the two germline ends. The V gene's germline CDR1 is SQVTM and CDR2 ANQGSEA. The CDR3 loop reads CSVDRVEQFF. For the CDR3, the DNA is TGCAGCGTTGACAGGGTTGAGCAGTTCTTC.

The CDR3 DNA sequence: TGTGCCAGCAGCGCAAGCGTCTTCGCCTACGAGCAGTACTTC. Residues: CASSASVFAYEQYF. The chain is built from TRBV6-1 and TRBJ2-7; D gene uncertain. The germline V gene has CDR1 MNHNS and CDR2 SASEGT. The germline V and J ends were trimmed by 6 bases and 2 bases, with 14 bases remaining between them. The CDR3 contains 14 residues.

The rearrangement joins TRBV29-1 to TRBJ2-5, with D possibly matching TRBD2 (7 bases). The CDR3 consists of 13 residues. From germline, CDR1 is SQVTM and CDR2 ANQGSEA. V was cut by 6 bases and J by 4 bases, with 15 bases left in between. The CDR3 DNA follows: TGCAGCGTCCCCTCGGGGGGCGGAGAGACCCAGTACTTC. As protein: CSVPSGGGETQYF.

Here the CDR3 DNA reads TGTGCCATCAGTGCTGGGGACGGCTATCAGCCCCAGCATTTT. This sequence encodes CAISAGDGYQPQHF. The rearrangement links TRBV10-3 to TRBJ1-5, with a weak D call TRBD1 (5 bases). Between the trimmed V and J ends, which lost 4 bases and 5 bases, there was a span of 12 bases. CDR3 size: 14 residues. CDR1 and CDR2 (germline): ENHRY, SYGVKD.

As concerns this clonotype: The junction does not match germline at one end; this may be a read error. The V and J genes are TRBV7-7 and TRBJ2-2; D gene unclear. The CDR3 has 17 amino acids. CDR1 is SSHAT, CDR2 FNYEAQ, per germline (reference sequence). As DNA, the CDR3 is TGTGCTAGCAGCCCCACGAAGGAAGCAGCGAACACCGGGGAGCTGTTTTTT. Its translation: CASSPTKEAANTGELFF.

This clonotype was seen a few times. The V gene is TRBV18, the J gene TRBJ2-3, with 13 nucleotides matching TRBD2. This CDR3 region has 18 residues. Looked up from germline, CDR1 is KGHSH and CDR2 is LQKENI. The V and J ends lost 2 bases and 1 base, in that order; junction bases with no gene match: 6. The CDR3 sequence is CASSPGLAGVVGTDTQYF. Here the CDR3 DNA reads TGTGCCAGCTCACCAGGACTAGCGGGAGTGGTTGGCACAGATACGCAGTATTTT. Drawing the rest from reference TRBV18 and TRBJ2-3, the complete variable domain is NAGVMQNPRHLVRRRGQEARLRCSPMKGHSHVYWYRQLPEEGLKFMVYLQKENIIDESGMPKERFSAEFPKEGPSILRIQQVVRGDSAAYFCASSPGLAGVVGTDTQYFGPGTRLTVL.

The rearrangement uses TRBV19 and TRBJ1-2, with D hard to call. V was cut by 4 bases and J by 6 bases, with 15 bases left in between. There are 14 residues in the CDR3. Germline CDR1 is LNHDA and CDR2 is SQIVND (reference sequence). DNA for the CDR3: TGTGCCAGTAGTACGTCCCGGGGATTGGATGGCTACACCTTC. Encoded protein: CASSTSRGLDGYTF.

This clonotype was seen only once. This chain links TRBV6-1 with TRBJ2-7; D is possibly TRBD2 (6 bases). The CDR3 has 13 amino acids. Per germline, CDR1 MNHNS and CDR2 SASEGT. V was cut by 6 bases and J by 3 bases, with 12 bases left in between. The CDR3 DNA is TGTGCCAGCAGATTTAGCGGATACTACGAGCAGTACTTC. Protein: CASRFSGYYEQYF.

This clonotype was observed at least ten times. The rearrangement joins TRBV2 to TRBJ1-3; D is perhaps TRBD1 (5 bases). The CDR3 has 16 residues. V was pared by 5 bases and J by 0 bases, with 14 bases between. The germline CDR1 and CDR2 sequences are SNHLY and FYNNEI. The CDR3 reads CASSSDTMDSGNTIYF. The CDR3 DNA is TGTGCCAGCAGTTCGGACACGATGGACTCTGGAAACACCATATATTTT.

This clonotype was detected many times. CDR3 nucleotides: TGTGCCAGCAGCTTAGCGTCGGCGGAGAGGTGGCTTTACAATGAGCAGTTCTTC. It translates to CASSLASAERWLYNEQFF. The V call is TRBV11-1, the J call TRBJ2-1, with unresolved D. Trimming left V 0 bases short and J 4 bases short, with 19 bases between. Germline CDR1 reads SGHAT; CDR2 reads FQDESV (reference sequence). The CDR3 spans 18 residues.

The V and J genes are TRBV20-1 and TRBJ2-7, with TRBD1 identical over 10 bases. After removal of 3 bases from V and 6 bases from J, the junction contained 11 bases not matched to a gene. The CDR3 contains 15 residues. The germline V gene has CDR1 DFQATT and CDR2 SNEGSKA (reference sequence). CDR3 residues: CSARPLGQGVGEQYF. CDR3 DNA sequence: TGCAGTGCTAGGCCTCTAGGACAGGGGGTTGGCGAGCAGTACTTC.

The rearrangement uses TRBV5-1 and TRBJ2-7; 8 bases align to TRBD1. Unmatched junction bases numbered 8, after V lost 5 bases and J lost 1 base. The CDR3 spans 15 residues. CDR1 is SGHRS and CDR2 is YFSETQ in the germline V gene. The CDR3 region is CASRHNRGSSYEQYF. In DNA form, the CDR3 reads TGCGCCAGCAGACACAACAGGGGGTCTTCCTACGAGCAGTACTTC.

This clonotype was detected only a few times. The chain has TRBV20-1 and TRBJ2-5, with unresolved D. The length of the CDR3 is 14 residues. Germline V gene data show CDR1 as DFQATT and CDR2 as SNEGSKA (reference sequence). Trimming cost V 3 bases and J 3 bases, with 14 bases left between them. This CDR3 reads CSASYPARKETQYF. The CDR3 DNA sequence: TGCAGTGCTAGTTATCCGGCACGGAAAGAGACCCAGTACTTC.

V and J are TRBV7-2 and TRBJ2-7; 14 nucleotides match TRBD2. Germline V gene data show CDR1 as SGHTA and CDR2 as FQGNSA. The V segment lost 0 bases and the J segment 7 bases; nucleotides outside the gene matches: 5. This CDR3 has 16 amino acids. The CDR3 DNA follows: TGTGCCAGCAGCTTAGCAAGACTAGCGGGAGGGAGAGAGCAGTACTTC. Amino acids: CASSLARLAGGREQYF.

The chain joins TRBV7-6 to TRBJ2-3, with D hard to call. Germline-derived CDR1 and CDR2 are SGHVS and FNYEAQ. The CDR3 is 11 amino acids. The V end lost 5 bases, the J end lost 7 bases, and 7 bases lay between the germline ends. The CDR3 region has the DNA TGTGCCAGCAGCGCTCTTAATACGCAGTATTTT. Amino acids: CASSALNTQYF.